This T cell receptor (beta chain) originates from a study of control samples from healthy donors and cancer patients. Clones were read by immunoSEQ multiplex PCR, and TCRdb kept only the in-frame ones, dropping some. In the table there are approximately 170,000 clones, about 90% of which are singletons. The germline V and J ends were trimmed by 6 bases and 2 bases, with 14 bases remaining between them. This CDR3 comprises 14 residues. Per germline, CDR1 MNHEY and CDR2 SVGAGI. This sequence originates from a woman between 45 and 60 years old in good health. The chain employs TRBV6-5 and TRBJ2-7; D possibly corresponds to TRBD1 (6 bases). Sequenced sample: blood. This CDR3 is CASRREQGTYEQYF. The DNA of the CDR3 is TGTGCCAGCAGAAGGGAACAGGGAACCTACGAGCAGTACTTC.